This is a list of T cell receptor beta chains from one sample in a study of low-dose radiotherapy and immunotherapy resistance in tumors. Via MiXCR, TCRdb re-called the reads, giving one row per CDR3 protein. Here the sample spans nearly 95,000 distinct CDR3 sequences, 9.4% being singletons. The sample consisted of PBMCs, taken before treatment. The receptors come from a male donor with prostate cancer. Both conserved end residues are part of each CDR3. The order of the fields is J gene, V gene, clone size, D gene, CDR3 protein, CDR3 DNA. A D gene is named only where the DNA matches it firmly. The size field is filled for only some rows; it gives once, few, many or a size class.

j_call: TRBJ2-2
v_call: TRBV28
clone_size: many
d_call: TRBD2
cdr3_aa: CASSTTSWREGRPGELFF
cdr3_nt: TGTGCCAGCAGTACCACTTCCTGGCGGGAGGGCCGTCCCGGGGAGCTGTTTTTT

j_call: TRBJ2-2
v_call: TRBV19
clone_size: many
d_call: TRBD2
cdr3_aa: CASRLAGAGRGTGELFF
cdr3_nt: TGTGCCAGCAGACTAGCGGGAGCAGGCCGGGGCACCGGGGAGCTGTTTTTT

j_call: TRBJ2-1
v_call: TRBV14
clone_size: many
d_call: TRBD2
cdr3_aa: CASSQDRGLAGGVQTPSSYNEQFF
cdr3_nt: TGTGCCAGCAGCCAAGATCGGGGACTAGCGGGAGGGGTTCAAACCCCGAGCTCCTACAATGAGCAGTTCTTC

j_call: TRBJ2-2
v_call: TRBV19
clone_size: many
d_call: TRBD2
cdr3_aa: CASSSPGLASGELFF
cdr3_nt: TGTGCCAGTAGTAGTCCCGGACTAGCATCCGGGGAGCTGTTTTTT

j_call: TRBJ2-1
v_call: TRBV19
clone_size: many
d_call: TRBD1
cdr3_aa: CATAPRGSLYNEQFF
cdr3_nt: TGTGCCACCGCACCCAGGGGGTCTCTCTACAATGAGCAGTTCTTC

j_call: TRBJ1-1
v_call: TRBV5-6
clone_size: many
d_call: NA
cdr3_aa: CASSFLGSRDTEAFF
cdr3_nt: TGTGCCAGCAGCTTTCTTGGTAGCCGGGACACTGAAGCTTTCTTT

j_call: TRBJ2-1
v_call: TRBV27
clone_size: NA
d_call: TRBD2
cdr3_aa: CASSGAGGRNEQFF
cdr3_nt: TGTGCCAGCAGTGGGGCGGGAGGGAGGAATGAGCAGTTCTTC

j_call: TRBJ1-4
v_call: TRBV18
clone_size: many
d_call: NA
cdr3_aa: CASSSMDNNEKLFF
cdr3_nt: TGTGCCAGCTCAAGCATGGACAATAATGAAAAACTGTTTTTT

j_call: TRBJ1-2
v_call: TRBV28
clone_size: many
d_call: TRBD1
cdr3_aa: CASRGQLYGYTF
cdr3_nt: TGTGCCAGCAGGGGACAGTTGTATGGCTACACCTTC

j_call: TRBJ1-1
v_call: TRBV29-1
clone_size: many
d_call: NA
cdr3_aa: CSVKRTVNTEAFF
cdr3_nt: TGCAGCGTTAAGAGGACGGTGAACACTGAAGCTTTCTTT

j_call: TRBJ2-4
v_call: TRBV7-2
clone_size: NA
d_call: NA
cdr3_aa: CASSLLISDIQYF
cdr3_nt: TGTGCCAGCAGCTTATTAATCAGCGACATTCAGTACTTC

j_call: TRBJ2-6
v_call: TRBV7-9
clone_size: many
d_call: NA
cdr3_aa: CASSLLSSGANVLTF
cdr3_nt: TGTGCCAGCAGCTTATTGAGCTCTGGGGCCAACGTCCTGACTTTC

j_call: TRBJ2-6
v_call: TRBV18
clone_size: many
d_call: NA
cdr3_aa: CASSPGTTGANVLTF
cdr3_nt: TGTGCCAGCTCACCAGGGACAACTGGGGCCAACGTCCTGACTTTC

j_call: TRBJ1-1
v_call: TRBV5-5
clone_size: NA
d_call: TRBD1
cdr3_aa: CASSFDRDTEAFF
cdr3_nt: TGTGCCAGCAGCTTTGACAGGGATACTGAAGCTTTCTTT

j_call: TRBJ2-5
v_call: TRBV7-2
clone_size: many
d_call: NA
cdr3_aa: CASSRSSQETQYF
cdr3_nt: TGTGCCAGCAGCAGAAGCAGCCAAGAGACCCAGTACTTC

j_call: TRBJ2-2
v_call: TRBV2
clone_size: many
d_call: NA
cdr3_aa: CASSLRNTGELFF
cdr3_nt: TGTGCCAGCAGTCTTAGGAACACCGGGGAGCTGTTTTTT